Below are 10 T cell receptor beta chains sequenced from a single sample in a study of T cell repertoires in cytomegalovirus infection. TCRdb analysed the reads with MiXCR anew, one entry per CDR3 protein. The table includes about 770,000 distinct CDR3 sequences, 25% to 35% detected once. These receptors' targets are unknown. The starting material was cultured CD8+ T cells from PBMCs, obtained from culture after CMV antigen stimulation. The origin of the receptors is a human donor in good health (CMV status not recorded). Some clones in this sample may be carry-over from other donors' samples.

V gene TRBV12-3 or TRBV12-4 combines with J gene TRBJ2-1; 7 nucleotides agree with TRBD1. This CDR3 spans 15 amino acids. V gave up 2 bases and J gave up 7 bases; unmatched junction bases: 8. The chain's CDR3 is CASSLSRGSLNEQFF. CDR3 DNA sequence: TGTGCCAGCAGTTTATCCAGGGGGTCGCTTAATGAGCAGTTCTTC.

J is TRBJ2-5 and V is TRBV14; 7 bases are shared with TRBD2. Per germline, CDR1 SGHDN and CDR2 FVKESK. The CDR3 sequence is 15 residues long. The V and J ends lost 0 bases and 2 bases, in that order; junction bases with no gene match: 3. In DNA, the CDR3 is TGTGCCAGCAGCCAAGAAGGGAGGGGTCAAGAGACCCAGTACTTC. Translating it yields CASSQEGRGQETQYF.

This clonotype has a single count. The chain employs TRBV27 and TRBJ1-5, with D possibly being TRBD1 (5 bases). Germline V gene lookup returns CDR1 MNHEY and CDR2 SMNVEV (reference sequence). The CDR3 is 13 residues long. Between the trimmed V and J ends, which lost 7 bases and 4 bases, there was a span of 11 bases. This CDR3 reads CASKGPSNQPQHF. CDR3 coding DNA: TGTGCCAGCAAGGGACCGTCGAATCAGCCCCAGCATTTT.

The rearrangement links TRBV12-3 or TRBV12-4 to TRBJ1-1, with a possible D match to TRBD1 (6 bases). The CDR3 is 13 residues long. V lost 7 bases and J lost 6, with 15 bases in between. The CDR3 nucleotides are TGTGCCAGCACCCTTACAGGGTTCCCTGAAGCTTTCTTT. This sequence encodes CASTLTGFPEAFF.

The table lists this clonotype with a few counts. The chain employs TRBV28 and TRBJ2-7, with TRBD2 as a possible D gene (6 bases). The germline V and J ends were trimmed by 4 bases and 2 bases, with 12 bases remaining between them. CDR3 size: 14 residues. CDR1 is MDHEN and CDR2 is SYDVKM in the germline V gene. In DNA, the CDR3 is TGTGCCAGCAGTTCCGGGGGAGAGGCCTACGAGCAGTACGTC. Translated: CASSSGGEAYEQYV.

This clonotype was detected many times. V is TRBV11-3 and J is TRBJ2-1; TRBD1 matches at 9 bases. Germline CDR1 SGHNT, CDR2 YENEEA. The CDR3 has 14 residues. V was clipped by 5 bases and J by 10 bases; unmatched bases: 9. CDR3 bases: TGTGCCAGCAGCCCACAGGGGGCCCACGGAGAGCAGTTCTTC. Translated: CASSPQGAHGEQFF. The full variable domain, rest sourced from reference TRBV11-3 and TRBJ2-1, is EAGVVQSPRYKIIEKKQPVAFWCNPISGHNTLYWYLQNLGQGPELLIRYENEEAVDDSQLPKDRFSAERLKGVDSTLKIQPAELGDSAVYLCASSPQGAHGEQFFGPGTRLTVL.

The chain is built from TRBV25-1 and TRBJ2-4; D is ambiguous. V gave up 4 bases and J gave up 2 bases, with 15 bases separating them. The germline V gene encodes CDR1 MGHDK and CDR2 SYGVNS. CDR3 length equals 16 residues. CDR3 coding DNA: TGTGCCAGCAGTGGTTCAAGCGACCTGACCAAAAACATTCAGTACTTC. Amino acid sequence: CASSGSSDLTKNIQYF.

CDR3 coding DNA: TGTGCCAGCAGTTACGGACAATTCGAGACCCAGTACTTC. It translates to CASSYGQFETQYF. The chain links TRBV6-2 or TRBV6-3 to TRBJ2-5, with a tentative D call TRBD1 (5 bases). There are 13 residues in the CDR3. Trimming took off 2 bases at V and 5 bases at J, with 9 bases between the two ends. The germline V gene encodes CDR1 MNHEY and CDR2 SVGEGT.

The chain is built from TRBV2 and TRBJ2-7, with no clear D. The CDR3 runs 12 residues. V lost 0 bases and J lost 7, with 7 bases in between. CDR1 is SNHLY and CDR2 is FYNNEI in the germline V gene. The CDR3: CASSEAPGEQYV. Written as DNA, the CDR3 is TGTGCCAGCAGTGAAGCCCCGGGTGAGCAGTACGTC.

This clonotype has just a few counts. The V call is TRBV7-9, the J call TRBJ2-2, with TRBD1 matching over 8 bases. J was trimmed by 5 bases and V by 4 bases; bases with no gene match: 12. Germline values: CDR1 SEHNR, CDR2 FQNEAQ (reference sequence). The CDR3 is 17 amino acids. The CDR3 here is CASSSPGQGFRTGELFF. The CDR3 coding sequence is TGTGCCAGCAGCTCCCCCGGACAGGGTTTCAGGACCGGGGAGCTGTTTTTT.